These 32 T cell receptor beta chains came from one sample sequenced in a study of T cell responses to AZD1222 COVID-19 vaccine. Sequencing used immunoSEQ multiplex PCR; TCRdb keeps in-frame clones, though not all of them. The table records 120,000 or so clones, roughly 90% of them present only once. This sample comprised peripheral blood, obtained 28 days after the second AZD1222 dose. The receptors come from an adult who received the AZD1222 COVID-19 vaccine.

V gene TRBV25-1 combines with J gene TRBJ1-2; TRBD1 matches at 8 bases. Germline CDR1 MGHDK, CDR2 SYGVNS. The length of the CDR3 is 15 residues. Trimming at V came to 3 bases and at J to 4 bases, leaving 7 bases not matched to a gene. CDR3 protein: CASSDWTGTGYGYTF. The CDR3 nucleotides are TGTGCCAGCAGTGACTGGACAGGGACTGGCTATGGCTACACCTTC.

This clone was observed a handful of times. The chain uses TRBV4-1 and TRBJ1-2, with TRBD1 matching 10 bases. V dropped 3 bases and J dropped 8; count of bases not matched to a gene: 12. CDR1 is MGHRA, CDR2 YSYEKL, per germline. There are 16 residues in the CDR3. CDR3 nucleotide sequence: TGCGCCAGCAGCCACCTTGGACAGGGGGGTACGCAGGGCTACACCTTC. It encodes CASSHLGQGGTQGYTF.

V and J are TRBV2 and TRBJ2-6; D is unresolved. The V end was cut by 2 bases, the J end by 0 bases, with 8 bases between. Germline V gene sequence: CDR1 SNHLY, CDR2 FYNNEI. CDR3 size: 16 residues. CDR3: CASSENGLSGANVLTF. The CDR3 region has the DNA TGTGCCAGCAGTGAAAACGGGCTCTCTGGGGCCAACGTCCTGACTTTC.

The chain combines TRBV4-1 with TRBJ2-1; 11 bases align to TRBD2. The CDR3 spans 15 residues. Germline loops: CDR1 MGHRA, CDR2 YSYEKL. V gave up 1 base and J gave up 14 bases; unmatched junction bases: 10. The CDR3 is CASSQVVAGGPREFF. The CDR3 DNA follows: TGCGCCAGCAGCCAAGTGGTAGCGGGAGGGCCCAGGGAGTTCTTC.

The chain joins TRBV5-1 to TRBJ2-7, with 9 bases matching TRBD1. CDR3 length: 14 amino acids. Trimming cost V 4 bases and J 2 bases; bases outside gene matches: 4. Looked up from germline, CDR1 is SGHRS and CDR2 is YFSETQ. CDR3 bases: TGCGCCAGCAGCCCCGGGACAGGGCCCTACGAGCAGTACTTC. Its translation is CASSPGTGPYEQYF.

The chain carries TRBV28 and TRBJ1-4, with D possibly matching TRBD1 (5 bases). The CDR3 sequence is 14 residues long. Deletions cut 2 bases from V and 7 bases from J, with 11 bases between. Germline CDR1 and CDR2: MDHEN and SYDVKM. The CDR3 DNA reads as TGTGCCAGCAGTTTAGGGGGTGTTCGTGAAAAACTGTTTTTT. As protein: CASSLGGVREKLFF.

The V and J genes are TRBV7-9 and TRBJ1-3, with unresolved D. This CDR3 is built from 14 residues. CDR1 is SEHNR and CDR2 is FQNEAQ in the germline V gene (reference sequence). The CDR3 loop is CASDVPHSGNTIYF. The CDR3 DNA follows: TGTGCTTCCGATGTCCCCCACTCTGGAAACACCATATATTTT.

The chain has TRBV7-2 and TRBJ2-5; 7 bases map to TRBD1. The V and J ends lost 6 bases and 5 bases, in that order; junction bases with no gene match: 15. CDR1 and CDR2 (germline): SGHTA, FQGNSA. This CDR3 region has 16 residues. The CDR3 here is CASSPKGAGGDETQYF. CDR3 nucleotides: TGTGCCAGCAGTCCTAAAGGAGCAGGGGGTGACGAGACCCAGTACTTC.

This clone was seen a few times. The chain has TRBV3-1 (or the pseudogene TRBV3-2) and TRBJ2-7, with 11 bases aligning to TRBD1. The junction had 5 bases not matched to a gene; V was cut back by 4 bases and J by 0 bases. Germline V gives CDR1 LGHDT, CDR2 YNNKEL (reference sequence). CDR3 length: 16 amino acids. DNA for the CDR3: TGTGCCAGCAGCCCAGGGACAGGGGGTTTCTCCTACGAGCAGTACTTC. Its protein is CASSPGTGGFSYEQYF.

On this clone itself: The identical CDR3 is also encoded by other nucleotide sequences in the sample. The V gene is TRBV18, the J gene TRBJ2-7; D gene unclear. V lost 1 base and J 1 base, leaving 2 bases between the germline ends. Germline assignment: CDR1 KGHSH and CDR2 LQKENI. This CDR3 has 12 amino acids. In nucleotides, the CDR3 is TGTGCCAGCTCACCACTGTCCTACGAGCAGTACTTC. It specifies CASSPLSYEQYF.

The chain joins TRBV6-5 to TRBJ2-2, with no clear D. Germline V gene sequence: CDR1 MNHEY, CDR2 SVGAGI. With 2 bases removed from V and 0 bases from J, the gap between germline ends came to 7 bases. This CDR3 has 15 amino acids. Written as DNA, the CDR3 is TGTGCCAGCAGTTACGGGGATTCGAACACCGGGGAGCTGTTTTTT. It translates to CASSYGDSNTGELFF.

This chain connects TRBV29-1 to TRBJ2-7; TRBD2 might be the D (6 bases). The germline gives CDR1 SQVTM, CDR2 ANQGSEA. Trimming took 6 bases from V and 0 from J, leaving 12 bases between them. The CDR3 spans 13 residues. In nucleotides, the CDR3 is TGCAGCGTCGGGGGACTGAGCTCCTACGAGCAGTACTTC. It translates to CSVGGLSSYEQYF.

The chain couples TRBV7-8 to TRBJ2-3; 8 bases match TRBD2. J gave up 1 base and V 5 bases, and 2 bases lay outside the gene matches. The germline V gene encodes CDR1 SGHVS and CDR2 FQNEAQ. The CDR3 consists of 14 residues. Written as DNA, the CDR3 is TGTGCCAGCAGCCGAGCGGGGGGCACAGATACGCAGTATTTT. It translates to CASSRAGGTDTQYF.

The rearrangement joins TRBV6-5 to TRBJ2-3; tentatively, D is TRBD2 (5 bases). CDR3 size: 14 residues. Trimming took 2 bases from V and 0 from J, leaving 6 bases between them. Per the germline V gene, CDR1 is MNHEY and CDR2 is SVGAGI. Written as DNA, the CDR3 is TGTGCCAGCAGTTACAGGACTAGCACAGATACGCAGTATTTT. It specifies CASSYRTSTDTQYF.

V gene TRBV7-3 combines with J gene TRBJ1-2, with TRBD1 identical over 8 bases. CDR1 and CDR2 from the germline V gene are SGHTA and FQGTGA. V lost 4 bases, J lost 4 bases, and 5 bases stayed unmatched. The CDR3 length is 14 residues. CDR3 sequence (DNA): TGTGCCAGCAGCTACTGGACAGGGCCCTATGGCTACACCTTC. It codes for CASSYWTGPYGYTF.

V is TRBV27 and J is TRBJ1-1, with D perhaps TRBD1 (6 bases). CDR1 is MNHEY and CDR2 is SMNVEV in the germline V gene (reference sequence). The CDR3 is made up of 16 amino acids. V was trimmed by 8 bases and J by 3 bases, leaving 22 bases between them. Here the CDR3 reads CASSGGGTLEDTEAFF. In DNA, the CDR3 is TGTGCCAGCTCCGGGGGGGGCACGTTGGAGGACACTGAAGCTTTCTTT.

The rearrangement uses TRBV7-2 and TRBJ2-1; D is perhaps TRBD2 (6 bases). CDR3 length: 15 residues. Germline values: CDR1 SGHTA, CDR2 FQGNSA. The ends were cut back, 3 bases at V and 3 bases at J, with 12 bases in the middle. The chain's CDR3 is CASSFTSSHYNEQFF. CDR3 bases: TGTGCCAGCAGCTTTACTAGCTCCCACTACAATGAGCAGTTCTTC. The whole variable domain, filled in from reference TRBV7-2 and TRBJ2-1, reads GAGVSQSPSNKVTEKGKDVELRCDPISGHTALYWYRQSLGQGLEFLIYFQGNSAPDKSGLPSDRFSAERTGGSVSTLTIQRTQQEDSAVYLCASSFTSSHYNEQFFGPGTRLTVL.

The chain uses TRBV7-2 and TRBJ1-5; possible D gene TRBD1, 6 bases. The germline CDR1 and CDR2 sequences are SGHTA and FQGNSA. The CDR3 has 15 residues. V lost 6 bases to trimming and J lost 2 bases, with 14 bases between them. The CDR3 sequence: CASSKQGFGNQPQHF. CDR3 DNA: TGTGCCAGCAGTAAACAGGGTTTTGGCAATCAGCCCCAGCATTTT.

The chain joins TRBV19 to TRBJ2-7; D unclear. The V end was cut by 3 bases, the J end by 6 bases, with 12 bases between. This CDR3 comprises 13 residues. Germline-derived CDR1 and CDR2 are LNHDA and SQIVND (reference sequence). The CDR3 here is CASSIRSSVEQYF. The DNA for the CDR3 is TGTGCCAGTAGTATCCGGAGTTCTGTCGAGCAGTACTTC.

This clone has just a few counts. The CDR3 bases are TGCGCCAGCAGTTCCGGGACAGAAGATAATAATTCACCCCTCCACTTT. This encodes CASSSGTEDNNSPLHF. This chain connects TRBV10-2 to TRBJ1-6; 7 bases are a match to TRBD1. The CDR3 covers 16 residues. Germline values: CDR1 WSHSY, CDR2 SAAADI. J gave up 5 bases and V 5 bases, and 9 bases lay outside the gene matches.

The CDR3 loop reads CASSRQGADNSPLHF. In DNA form, the CDR3 reads TGTGCCAGCAGCCGACAGGGGGCAGATAATTCACCCCTCCACTTT. The chain has TRBV2 and TRBJ1-6; TRBD1 matches 10 bases. The V gene's germline CDR1 is SNHLY and CDR2 FYNNEI. This CDR3 has 15 amino acids. J lost 5 bases, V lost 6 bases, and 4 bases had no gene match.

The chain links TRBV2 to TRBJ1-5, with TRBD1 matching 7 bases. V was clipped by 4 bases and J by 2 bases; unmatched bases: 8. Germline values: CDR1 SNHLY, CDR2 FYNNEI. CDR3 size: 16 residues. This CDR3 is CASSAGDRAGNQPQHF. The CDR3 DNA reads TGTGCCAGCAGTGCGGGGGACAGAGCTGGCAATCAGCCCCAGCATTTT.

The V and J genes are TRBV11-2 and TRBJ2-3; D remains ambiguous. Looked up from germline, CDR1 is SGHAT and CDR2 is FQNNGV. The V end lost 1 base, the J end lost 4 bases, and 3 bases lay between the germline ends. There are 12 residues in the CDR3. In DNA, the CDR3 is TGTGCCAGCAGCTTAGTACCAGATACGCAGTATTTT. Amino acid sequence: CASSLVPDTQYF.

The CDR3 DNA follows: TGCAGCGTCCTAGTCCGGACCCCGGGACAGCCCCAGCATTTT. Encoded protein: CSVLVRTPGQPQHF. The V call is TRBV29-1, the J call TRBJ1-5, with no clear D. The CDR3 extends over 14 amino acids. V was shortened by 6 bases and J by 7 bases, with 19 bases between the two germline ends. Germline assignment: CDR1 SQVTM and CDR2 ANQGSEA.

This clone is a singleton in its sample. The V gene is TRBV28, the J gene TRBJ1-2, with D unclear. The CDR3 loop spans 13 amino acids. V was trimmed by 4 bases and J by 4 bases, leaving 10 bases between them. The V gene's germline CDR1 is MDHEN and CDR2 SYDVKM. The CDR3 protein is CASSSPGPYGYTF. CDR3 coding DNA: TGTGCCAGCAGTTCTCCAGGCCCCTATGGCTACACCTTC.

The V call is TRBV14, the J call TRBJ2-7; no definite D call. Between the trimmed V and J ends, which lost 2 bases and 2 bases, there was a span of 7 bases. From germline, CDR1 is SGHDN and CDR2 FVKESK. CDR3 size: 13 residues. The CDR3 DNA reads TGTGCCAGCAGCCAATTGTTAGCCTACGAGCAGTACTTC. It codes for CASSQLLAYEQYF.

This chain links TRBV27 with TRBJ2-7; the D gene is possibly TRBD1 (5 bases). Trimming shortened V by 5 bases and J by 3 bases, and 17 bases separated the two germline ends. Germline loops: CDR1 MNHEY, CDR2 SMNVEV (reference sequence). CDR3 length equals 15 residues. The CDR3 DNA reads as TGTGCCAGCAGTCCACGCCCCCGGCAGGGCTACGAGCAGTACTTC. This translates into CASSPRPRQGYEQYF.

The chain employs TRBV6-5 and TRBJ2-7; perhaps TRBD1 as D (7 bases). The CDR3 contains 14 residues. V lost 7 bases to trimming and J lost 3 bases, with 16 bases between them. Germline CDR1 and CDR2: MNHEY and SVGAGI. In DNA form, the CDR3 reads TGTGCCAGCAATATCAGGGGGGACCACTACGAGCAGTACTTC. Its protein product is CASNIRGDHYEQYF.

This clone was observed a few times. The chain carries TRBV11-3 and TRBJ1-6; D is possibly TRBD1 (5 bases). The V gene's germline CDR1 is SGHNT and CDR2 YENEEA. The CDR3 runs to 14 residues. V lost 10 bases, J lost 7 bases, and 17 bases lay in between. The CDR3 DNA reads as TGTGCCACAAAAACGGGACGGCAAAATTCACCCCTCCACTTT. It specifies CATKTGRQNSPLHF.

CDR3: CATSRPNGVEQYF. CDR3 sequence (DNA): TGTGCCACCAGCAGACCTAACGGGGTCGAGCAGTACTTC. V gene TRBV15 combines with J gene TRBJ2-7; possibly TRBD2 for D (5 bases). The V gene lost 2 bases and the J gene lost 6 bases, with 11 bases spanning the gap. The CDR3 loop spans 13 amino acids. Germline values: CDR1 LNHNV, CDR2 YYDKDF (reference sequence).

This rearrangement joins TRBV4-2 to TRBJ2-1, with D perhaps matching TRBD2 (7 bases). Germline assignment: CDR1 LGHNA and CDR2 YNFKEQ. Trimming left V 4 bases short and J 1 base short, with 14 bases between. The CDR3 is 16 residues long. CDR3 DNA: TGTGCCAGCAGCCTTCTTGGGGGGGCTTCCTACAATGAGCAGTTCTTC. Its protein product is CASSLLGGASYNEQFF.

This chain joins TRBV10-2 and TRBJ1-1, with unresolved D. Germline V gene sequence: CDR1 WSHSY, CDR2 SAAADI. This CDR3 region has 14 residues. The V and J ends lost 3 bases and 4 bases respectively, with 12 bases between them. The CDR3 coding sequence is TGCGCCAGCAGTGATCAGTTAATAACCACTGAAGCTTTCTTT. Its protein product is CASSDQLITTEAFF.